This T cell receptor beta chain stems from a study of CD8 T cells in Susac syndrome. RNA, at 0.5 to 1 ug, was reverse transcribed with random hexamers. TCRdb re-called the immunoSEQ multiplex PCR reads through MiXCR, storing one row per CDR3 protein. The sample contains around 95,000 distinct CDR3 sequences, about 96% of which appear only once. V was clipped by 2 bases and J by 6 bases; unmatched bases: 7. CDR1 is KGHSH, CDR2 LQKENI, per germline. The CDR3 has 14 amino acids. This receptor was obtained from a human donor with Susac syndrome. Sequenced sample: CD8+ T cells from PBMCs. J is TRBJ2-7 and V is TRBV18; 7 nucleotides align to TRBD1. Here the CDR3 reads CASSPTGADLEQYF. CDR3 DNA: TGTGCCAGCTCACCAACAGGGGCAGATCTCGAGCAGTACTTC.